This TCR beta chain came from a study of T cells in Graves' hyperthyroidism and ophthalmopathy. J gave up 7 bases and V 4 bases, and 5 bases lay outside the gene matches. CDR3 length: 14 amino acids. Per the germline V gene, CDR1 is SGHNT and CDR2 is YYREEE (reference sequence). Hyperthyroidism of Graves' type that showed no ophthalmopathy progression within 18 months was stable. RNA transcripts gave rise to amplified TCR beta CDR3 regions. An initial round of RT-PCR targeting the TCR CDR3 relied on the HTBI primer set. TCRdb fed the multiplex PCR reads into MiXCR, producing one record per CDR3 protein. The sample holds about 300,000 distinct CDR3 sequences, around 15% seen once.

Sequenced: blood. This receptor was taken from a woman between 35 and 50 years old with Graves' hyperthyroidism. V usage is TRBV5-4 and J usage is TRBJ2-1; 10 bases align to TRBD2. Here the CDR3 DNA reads TGTGCCAGCAGCACTAGCGGGGCTTTTAATGAGCAGTTCTTC. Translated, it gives CASSTSGAFNEQFF.